Each of the 21 T cell receptor beta chains below was sequenced from the same sample in a study of neurological immune-mediated disorders. Using its own MiXCR run on the 5' RACE reads, TCRdb lists one record per CDR3 protein. The sample comprises approximately 50,000 distinct CDR3 sequences, about a tenth of which are singletons, and 5.3% rests with the top ten. Sequencing was done on a sample of PBMCs. These receptors all come from a man between 65 and 80 years old with HTLV-1-associated myelopathy (HAM/TSP).

In this sample, this clonotype turned up many times. J is TRBJ1-2 and V is TRBV20-1; 7 bases agree with TRBD1. The CDR3 runs to 12 residues. Germline CDR1 is DFQATT and CDR2 is SNEGSKA (reference sequence). Losses at the gene ends were 6 bases for V and 5 bases for J; bases not matched to a gene: 6. CDR3: CSAVQGTYGYTF. CDR3 sequence (DNA): TGCAGTGCCGTACAGGGGACTTATGGCTACACCTTC.

This clonotype occurred many times. V is TRBV4-3 and J is TRBJ2-5; perhaps D is TRBD1 or TRBD2 (5 bases each). CDR3 length: 15 amino acids. Trimming took 1 base from V and 5 from J, leaving 14 bases between them. The germline gives CDR1 LGHNA, CDR2 YSLEER. The DNA for the CDR3 is TGCGCCAGCAGCCAAGGGGGGTCCACGAAGGAGACCCAGTACTTC. Its translation is CASSQGGSTKETQYF.

This clonotype is labeled as medium-sized (0.01 to 0.1%). V usage is TRBV7-9 and J usage is TRBJ2-7, with D perhaps matching TRBD2 (6 bases). Trimming removed 3 bases from V and 0 bases from J, with 6 bases in between. This CDR3 comprises 13 residues. CDR1 and CDR2 from the germline V gene are SEHNR and FQNEAQ (reference sequence). The CDR3 DNA reads TGTGCCAGCAGCTTCGGGAGCTCCTACGAGCAGTACTTC. Translated, it gives CASSFGSSYEQYF.

This clonotype appeared many times. The gene calls are TRBV20-1 and TRBJ1-5, with D possibly matching TRBD1 (5 bases). This CDR3 comprises 15 residues. V lost 2 bases to trimming and J lost 7 bases, with 18 bases between them. CDR1 and CDR2 from the germline V gene are DFQATT and SNEGSKA (reference sequence). CDR3 sequence: CSARSLGDAGQPQHF. CDR3 DNA: TGCAGTGCTAGAAGTCTAGGCGATGCAGGGCAGCCCCAGCATTTT.

A remark on this clonotype: A read error is possible here, since a much larger clone lies one base away. The chain uses TRBV12-3 or TRBV12-4 and TRBJ2-3; D tentatively reads TRBD1 or TRBD2 (5 bases each). The CDR3 is made up of 12 amino acids. CDR3 DNA sequence: TGTGCCAGCGGGACGCAGCGCGAGGCGCAGTTTTTT. It encodes CASGTQREAQFF.

This clonotype was recorded at least ten times. This chain links TRBV24-1 with TRBJ2-2, with TRBD2 matching 8 bases. Germline CDR1 reads KGHDR; CDR2 reads SFDVKD. This CDR3 has 15 amino acids. V lost 5 bases and J lost 10; bases outside the gene matches: 11. The DNA for the CDR3 is TGTGCCACCAGTGTAAGGCGTAGCGGGACGGAGGAGCTGTTTTTT. It encodes CATSVRRSGTEELFF.

This clonotype has ten or more counts. The chain links TRBV7-7 to TRBJ2-7; TRBD1 matches 8 bases. Germline trimming cut 5 bases from V and 3 bases from J; bases unmatched to any gene: 3. Germline lookup yields CDR1 SSHAT and CDR2 FNYEAQ (reference sequence). The CDR3 is 13 amino acids. DNA of the CDR3: TGTGCCAGCAGCCCCGACAGGGGCTACGAGCAGTACTTC. The encoded protein is CASSPDRGYEQYF.

This clonotype was detected many times. The genes are TRBV5-5 and TRBJ2-7; no clear D. Deletions cut 3 bases from V and 3 bases from J, with 7 bases between. The germline V gene has CDR1 SGHKS and CDR2 YYEKEE (reference sequence). The CDR3 has 12 amino acids. The DNA of the CDR3 is TGTGCCAGCAGCTGGGTTGACTACGAGCAGTACTTC. Its protein product is CASSWVDYEQYF. Looking up the rest from reference TRBV5-5 and TRBJ2-7 gives the full variable domain: DAGVTQSPTHLIKTRGQQVTLRCSPISGHKSVSWYQQVLGQGPQFIFQYYEKEERGRGNFPDRFSARQFPNYSSELNVNALLLGDSALYLCASSWVDYEQYFGPGTRLTVT.

This clonotype was seen at least ten times. CDR3 nucleotide sequence: TGTGCCAGCAGGGCTAGCGGGAGCACAGATACGCAGTATTTT. This codes for CASRASGSTDTQYF. This chain joins TRBV3-1 and TRBJ2-3, with TRBD2 matching 8 bases. Trimming removed 6 bases from V and 0 bases from J; junction bases left unmatched: 2. This CDR3 is 14 amino acids long. Germline CDR1 and CDR2: LGHDT and YNNKEL (reference sequence).

V gene TRBV20-1 combines with J gene TRBJ2-3; D remains ambiguous. This CDR3 has 8 residues. Germline CDR1 and CDR2: DFQATT and SNEGSKA (reference sequence). CDR3 residues: CNTDTQYF. CDR3 nucleotides: TGCAACACAGATACGCAGTATTTT.

This clonotype was seen at least ten times. The V gene is TRBV5-1, the J gene TRBJ2-7; 7 bases map to TRBD1. The CDR3 has 15 amino acids. CDR1 and CDR2 (germline): SGHRS, YFSETQ. Trimming removed 4 bases from V and 6 bases from J; junction bases left unmatched: 13. DNA of the CDR3: TGCGCCAGCAGCGCCCCAGACAGGGCCGAGGGCGAGCAGTACTTC. Translating it yields CASSAPDRAEGEQYF.

This clonotype was seen ten or more times. The genes are TRBV9 and TRBJ1-2; D is perhaps TRBD1 (6 bases). The CDR3 length is 15 residues. Germline CDR1 reads SGDLS; CDR2 reads YYNGEE. The V end was cut by 4 bases, the J end by 0 bases, with 13 bases between. CDR3: CASSPSGTPNYGYTF. Here the CDR3 DNA reads TGTGCCAGCAGCCCTTCCGGGACACCTAACTATGGCTACACCTTC.

Many counts were recorded for this clonotype. The chain has TRBV5-1 and TRBJ2-5, with D perhaps TRBD1 or TRBD2 (5 bases each). CDR1 and CDR2 (germline): SGHRS, YFSETQ. This CDR3 comprises 13 residues. V was cut by 3 bases and J by 5 bases, with 11 bases left in between. The CDR3, as DNA: TGCGCCAGCAGCTATACCGGGACGGAGACCCAGTACTTC. Translated: CASSYTGTETQYF.

This clonotype appeared many times. The rearrangement links TRBV5-1 to TRBJ2-5; D perhaps matches TRBD2 (6 bases). Between the trimmed V and J ends, which lost 5 bases and 5 bases, there was a span of 13 bases. The CDR3 consists of 13 residues. Germline CDR1 reads SGHRS; CDR2 reads YFSETQ. This chain's CDR3 is CASRSTGRETQYF. CDR3 nucleotides: TGCGCCAGCAGATCGACGGGGAGGGAGACCCAGTACTTC.

Details on this clonotype: This may be a read error: a much more frequent sequence differs by one nucleotide. The gene calls are TRBV6-2 or TRBV6-3 and TRBJ1-5, with D unclear. Germline assignment: CDR1 MNHEY and CDR2 SVGEGT. The CDR3 spans 13 residues. For the CDR3, the DNA is TGTGCCAGCAGCCCTAGAGGGAATCAGCCCCGGCATTTT. Translating gives CASSPRGNQPRHF.

This clonotype has at least ten counts. The gene calls are TRBV5-6 and TRBJ2-5; D is uncertain. Trimming took off 0 bases at V and 7 bases at J, with 7 bases between the two ends. Germline V gene sequence: CDR1 SGHDT, CDR2 YYEEEE. This CDR3 comprises 12 residues. The CDR3, as DNA: TGTGCCAGCAGCTTGGGGCTGGGGACCCAGTACTTC. Translated, it gives CASSLGLGTQYF. The full variable domain, with the rest looked up from reference TRBV5-6 and TRBJ2-5, is DAGVTQSPTHLIKTRGQQVTLRCSPKSGHDTVSWYQQALGQGPQFIFQYYEEEERQRGNFPDRFSGHQFPNYSSELNVNALLLGDSALYLCASSLGLGTQYFGPGTRLLVL.

In this sample, this clonotype turned up many times. The V call is TRBV20-1, the J call TRBJ2-1, with D possibly being TRBD2 (6 bases). Trimming removed 5 bases at V and 10 bases at J, with 21 bases between. Germline CDR1 reads DFQATT; CDR2 reads SNEGSKA (reference sequence). This CDR3 spans 14 amino acids. The CDR3 loop reads CSAPGTLRAGEQFF. The DNA for the CDR3 is TGCAGTGCTCCTGGGACTCTACGTGCCGGCGAGCAGTTCTTC.

Ten or more counts support this clonotype. The chain employs TRBV7-2 and TRBJ2-5; the D is unclear. Germline assignment: CDR1 SGHTA and CDR2 FQGNSA. The V gene lost 6 bases and the J gene lost 1 base, with 12 bases spanning the gap. The CDR3 length is 14 residues. CDR3 sequence: CASSGSGPQETQYF. In DNA form, the CDR3 reads TGTGCCAGCAGTGGCTCTGGCCCCCAAGAGACCCAGTACTTC.

In its sample, this clonotype was seen a few times. Relative to the germline gene, one junction end is altered; a read error may explain this. V and J are TRBV12-3 or TRBV12-4 and TRBJ2-7; possibly TRBD1 for D (5 bases). The CDR3 length is 13 residues. The CDR3, as DNA: TGTGCCAGCACTCTAGACTGGGGCAACGAGCAATACTTC. This sequence encodes CASTLDWGNEQYF.

The rearrangement uses TRBV7-9 and TRBJ2-1, with D unclear. The DNA end favors TRBJ2-7, so the J call may be wrong. Germline CDR1 SEHNR, CDR2 FQNEAQ (reference sequence). This CDR3 has 14 amino acids. CDR3 sequence: CASSLAGWSYEQYV. The CDR3 DNA reads as TGTGCCAGCAGCTTGGCTGGATGGTCCTACGAGCAGTACGTC.

This clonotype has just a few counts. This rearrangement joins TRBV9 to TRBJ2-1; D call uncertain. The germline V and J ends were trimmed by 3 bases and 7 bases, with 8 bases remaining between them. The CDR3 runs to 12 residues. The germline V gene encodes CDR1 SGDLS and CDR2 YYNGEE. The CDR3 loop is CASSAGYNEQFF. The DNA for the CDR3 is TGTGCCAGCAGCGCCGGCTATAATGAGCAGTTCTTC.